This TCR beta chain was captured in a study of blood T cell repertoires in COVID-19. Study information: The United States, Italy and Spain provided the acute and convalescent COVID-19 samples.

The CDR3 is 15 residues long. The V and J ends lost 3 bases and 1 base respectively, with 15 bases between them. Germline values: CDR1 DFQATT, CDR2 SNEGSKA (reference sequence). Sequencing used immunoSEQ multiplex PCR; TCRdb keeps in-frame clones, though not all of them. The sample consists of 35,000 to 50,000 clones, approximately 93% of them appearing once. Material: peripheral blood. The rearrangement links TRBV20-1 to TRBJ1-2; D is perhaps TRBD1 (5 bases). The TCR was taken from a man aged 50 or older with active COVID-19. The CDR3 spells CSASSGTGVNYGYTF. In DNA form, the CDR3 reads TGCAGTGCTAGTTCAGGGACTGGGGTTAACTATGGCTACACCTTC.